This TCR beta chain was observed in a study of beta chain features in type 1 diabetes. Study-wide background: Fewer than 140,000,000 sorted cells were examined across all samples.

About this clone itself: Its antigen remains unidentified.

The V and J ends lost 1 base and 10 bases respectively, with 25 bases between them. CDR1 and CDR2 from the germline V gene are LGHNA and YNFKEQ. The CDR3 spans 17 residues. General study points: TCRB CDR3s from Type 1 diabetes patients were moderately but significantly shorter in all four CD4+ subsets.

By way of CD45RO/CCR7/CD25/CD127/CD95/CD27, the CD4+ regulatory, stem cell-like memory, central memory and naive cells were sorted. Expressed TCRB transcripts were sequenced after all isolated RNA was converted to cDNA. TCRdb keeps only in-frame clones here, not all; method: immunoSEQ multiplex PCR. The sample consists of around 650,000 clones, around 12% of them appearing once. The source of this sequence is a man aged 25-40 years with type 1 diabetes. The chain has TRBV4-2 and TRBJ2-5; D tentatively fits TRBD1 or TRBD2 (6 bases each). The sequencing input was naive CD4+ T cells from blood. CDR3 nucleotide sequence: TGTGCCAGCAGCCAAGCTACCGCGGCGACAGGCGGGGTATACCAGTACTTC. As protein: CASSQATAATGGVYQYF.